This T cell receptor (beta chain) was retrieved from a study of blood T cell repertoires in COVID-19. Germline V CDR1 and CDR2: MDHEN, SYDVKM. This CDR3 comprises 14 residues. Between the trimmed V and J ends, which lost 2 bases and 6 bases, there was a span of 13 bases. Methods used by the authors: For nucleated cells, counts were estimated from reference gene primer amplification. Libraries were prepared by immunoSEQ multiplex PCR; TCRdb keeps only in-frame clonotypes and omits some of them. The D gene and trimming were derived from the DNA, and the V and J assignments and clone size from that table. This table holds more than 85,000 clones, less than 85% found once.

The material sequenced was peripheral blood. This TCR was recovered from a woman aged 55-75 years with acute or convalescent COVID-19. The chain joins TRBV28 to TRBJ1-2, with TRBD1 as a possible D gene (6 bases). The CDR3 loop is CASSLGNRVHGYTF. The CDR3 DNA sequence: TGTGCCAGCAGTTTAGGGAACAGGGTCCATGGCTACACCTTC.